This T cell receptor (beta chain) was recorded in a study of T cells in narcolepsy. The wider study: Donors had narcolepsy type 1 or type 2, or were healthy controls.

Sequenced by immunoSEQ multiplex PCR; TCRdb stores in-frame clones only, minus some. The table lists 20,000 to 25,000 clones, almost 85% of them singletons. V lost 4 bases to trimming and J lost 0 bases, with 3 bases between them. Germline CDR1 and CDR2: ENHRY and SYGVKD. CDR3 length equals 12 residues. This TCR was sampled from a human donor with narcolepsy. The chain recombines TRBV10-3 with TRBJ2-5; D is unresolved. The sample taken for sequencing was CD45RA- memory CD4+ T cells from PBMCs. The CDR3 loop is CAISAYQETQYF. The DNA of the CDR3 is TGTGCCATCAGTGCCTACCAAGAGACCCAGTACTTC.